This T cell receptor beta chain was sequenced for a study of T and B cells in COVID-19 patients. Study details: COVID-19 patients gave peripheral blood either during active infection or after recovery. Nine tenths of the roughly 20 active-infection patients had comorbidities associated with unfavorable COVID-19 outcome. Study conclusions and caveats: Patients with COVID-19 reportedly showed strongly skewed T cell receptor beta variable and joining gene usage. Few blood samples existed from mildly ill patients during symptoms or early in severe cases.

From blood, about 240-550 ng of genomic DNA served as TRB template. BIOMED2 TRB-A/B primer pools were used in multiplex TRB PCR. TCRdb used MiXCR to reprocess the multiplex PCR reads, holding one entry per CDR3 protein. The sample contains about 1,600 distinct CDR3 sequences, about 29% of which appear only once. By proportion, this clonotype is medium-sized (0.01 to 0.1%). Its antigen is not identified. V was pared by 2 bases and J by 6 bases, with 7 bases of the junction left unmatched. Germline assignment: CDR1 MNHEY and CDR2 SVGAGI. This CDR3 region has 15 residues. This receptor was identified in a human donor with active COVID-19. The chain employs TRBV6-5 and TRBJ2-1; 7 positions agree with TRBD2. The sequencing input was blood. CDR3 sequence reads: CASSYAAGALNEQFF. The CDR3 DNA reads as TGTGCCAGCAGTTACGCTGCGGGAGCCCTCAATGAGCAGTTCTTC.